This T cell receptor (beta chain) was profiled in a study of beta chain features in type 1 diabetes. Expressed TCRB transcripts were sequenced because the entire RNA isolate underwent reverse transcription. The assay was immunoSEQ multiplex PCR, and TCRdb's table has in-frame clones only and misses some. The table has about 900,000 clones, under 20% seen once; the top ten hold 0.023%. The CDR3 length is 15 residues. After removal of 5 bases from V and 7 bases from J, the junction contained 4 bases not matched to a gene. Germline CDR1 and CDR2: SGHTA and FQGNSA. This clone turned up a few times. Sample: naive CD4+ T cells from blood. The sequence derives from a young woman in good health. This chain uses TRBV7-2 with TRBJ1-6, with 11 nucleotides matching TRBD1. The CDR3 is CASSTRTGGNSPLHF. The CDR3, as DNA: TGTGCCAGCAGCACCAGGACAGGGGGCAATTCACCCCTCCACTTT. The whole variable domain, remainder taken from reference TRBV7-2 and TRBJ1-6, is GAGVSQSPSNKVTEKGKDVELRCDPISGHTALYWYRQSLGQGLEFLIYFQGNSAPDKSGLPSDRFSAERTGGSVSTLTIQRTQQEDSAVYLCASSTRTGGNSPLHFGNGTRLTVT.